This T cell receptor (beta chain) emerged from a study of T cell responses to AZD1222 COVID-19 vaccine. The assay was immunoSEQ multiplex PCR, and TCRdb's table has in-frame clones only and misses some. The table shows about 180,000 clones, with more than 80% occurring only once. Study-wide results and caveats: Baseline testing showed seropositivity in only 6 or 7 AZD1222 recipients.

CDR1 and CDR2 from the germline V gene are MNHEY and SMNVEV (reference sequence). CDR3 length: 13 amino acids. V shed 1 base and J shed 1 base, with 5 bases lying between them. A remark on this clone: Its specificity is unknown.

The starting material was peripheral blood, obtained on day 0 of AZD1222 vaccination. The V and J genes are TRBV27 and TRBJ2-7; D is unresolved. This TCR was sampled from an adult in good health. The DNA for the CDR3 is TGTGCCAGCAGTTTATATGCGTCCTACGAGCAGTACTTC. This gives the protein CASSLYASYEQYF.